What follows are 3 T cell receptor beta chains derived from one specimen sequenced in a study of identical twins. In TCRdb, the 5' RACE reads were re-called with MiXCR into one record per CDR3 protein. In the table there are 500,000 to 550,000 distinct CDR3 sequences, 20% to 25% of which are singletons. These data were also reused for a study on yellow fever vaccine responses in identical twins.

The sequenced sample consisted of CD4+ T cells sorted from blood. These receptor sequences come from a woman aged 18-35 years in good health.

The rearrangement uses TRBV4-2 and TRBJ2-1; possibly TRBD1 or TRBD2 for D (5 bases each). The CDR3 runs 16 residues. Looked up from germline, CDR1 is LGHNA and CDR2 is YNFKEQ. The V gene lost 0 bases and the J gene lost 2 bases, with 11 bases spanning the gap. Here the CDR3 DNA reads TGTGCCAGCAGCCAAGATCGGAAGGGACCCTACAATGAGCAGTTCTTC. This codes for CASSQDRKGPYNEQFF.

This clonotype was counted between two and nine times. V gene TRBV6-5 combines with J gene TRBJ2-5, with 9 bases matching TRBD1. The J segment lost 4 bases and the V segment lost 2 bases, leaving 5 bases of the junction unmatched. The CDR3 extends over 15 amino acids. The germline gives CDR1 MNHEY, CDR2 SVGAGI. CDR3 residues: CASSYRTGARETQYF. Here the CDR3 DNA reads TGTGCCAGCAGTTACAGGACAGGGGCGCGAGAGACCCAGTACTTC.

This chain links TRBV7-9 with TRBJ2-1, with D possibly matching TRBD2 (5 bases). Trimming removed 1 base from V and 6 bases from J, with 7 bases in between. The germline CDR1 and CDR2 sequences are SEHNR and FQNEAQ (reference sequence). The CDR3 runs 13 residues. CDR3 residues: CASSLGTFNEQFF. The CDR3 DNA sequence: TGTGCCAGCAGCTTAGGGACTTTCAATGAGCAGTTCTTC.